These 22 T cell receptor beta chains share one sample of origin, sequenced in a study of human T cells and chemical hapten exposure. TCRdb passed the RACE reads through MiXCR, listing each CDR3 protein once. The repertoire includes under 450,000 distinct CDR3 sequences, roughly 4.8% of them detected once, and approximately 2.5% sits in the top ten. Time point specified: patch test 1, 2 weeks after DPC sensitization. The treatment denotes: therapeutic diphenylcyclopropenone sensitization with weekly scalp DPC. The sample in question was whole blood, obtained in connection with sensitization to the hapten diphenylcyclopropenone (DPC). Receptors were obtained from a woman in her fifties or sixties with alopecia areata. Some clones in this sample may be carry-over from other donors' samples.

This clonotype has ten or more counts. This chain joins TRBV29-1 and TRBJ1-1; D perhaps matches TRBD1 (5 bases). Germline CDR1 and CDR2: SQVTM and ANQGSEA. The CDR3 has 13 amino acids. V lost 3 bases and J lost 4, with 12 bases in between. CDR3 DNA: TGCAGCGTTGATATTTGGGGGGGCACTGAAGCTTTCTTT. This codes for CSVDIWGGTEAFF.

This clonotype was counted at least ten times. The rearrangement links TRBV12-3 or TRBV12-4 to TRBJ1-2, with 8 bases lining up with TRBD1. V lost 3 bases to trimming and J lost 3 bases; unmatched junction nucleotides: 9. This CDR3 contains 16 residues. The CDR3 spells CASSLTGAARDYGYTF. In DNA, the CDR3 is TGTGCCAGCAGTTTGACAGGGGCAGCTAGGGACTATGGCTACACCTTC.

In this sample, this clonotype turned up a few times. The J gene is TRBJ2-3, the V gene TRBV20-1; 16 bases line up with TRBD2. Germline V gene lookup returns CDR1 DFQATT and CDR2 SNEGSKA (reference sequence). The V and J ends lost 4 bases and 4 bases, in that order; junction bases with no gene match: 2. The CDR3 loop spans 15 amino acids. The CDR3 coding sequence is TGCAGTGCTACCGGGACTAGCGGGGGGGCAGATACGCAGTATTTT. Translation: CSATGTSGGADTQYF.

This clonotype was counted at least ten times. This chain connects TRBV7-6 to TRBJ1-1; D gene uncertain. This CDR3 contains 13 residues. The germline V gene encodes CDR1 SGHVS and CDR2 FNYEAQ. Trimming removed 5 bases from V and 1 base from J, with 8 bases in between. CDR3 residues: CASSRTPNTEAFF. As DNA, the CDR3 is TGTGCCAGCAGCCGAACCCCGAACACTGAAGCTTTCTTT.

This chain uses TRBV24-1 with TRBJ2-3; D gene uncertain. Germline assignment: CDR1 KGHDR and CDR2 SFDVKD. Between the trimmed V and J ends, which lost 5 bases and 2 bases, there was a span of 4 bases. The length of the CDR3 is 12 residues. CDR3 nucleotide sequence: TGTGCCACCAGTGGAGACACAGATACGCAGTATTTT. Residues: CATSGDTDTQYF.

This clonotype was seen more than once but under ten times. This chain uses TRBV28 with TRBJ2-7; TRBD2 might be the D (5 bases). CDR1 MDHEN and CDR2 SYDVKM come from the germline V gene. The germline V and J ends were trimmed by 9 bases and 0 bases, with 18 bases remaining between them. The CDR3 sequence is 15 residues long. CDR3 residues: CASQMGRSYSYEQYF. CDR3 coding DNA: TGTGCCAGTCAGATGGGGAGATCCTACTCCTACGAGCAGTACTTC.

This clonotype was picked up a small number of times. The chain has TRBV9 and TRBJ2-3; 10 positions match TRBD2. This CDR3 spans 12 amino acids. Germline assignment: CDR1 SGDLS and CDR2 YYNGEE. V shed 2 bases, J shed 14 bases, and the junction held 5 bases outside the gene matches. The CDR3 spells CASSVSSGSVYF. CDR3 nucleotide sequence: TGTGCCAGCAGCGTGTCTAGCGGGAGCGTGTATTTT.

This clonotype was picked up a small number of times. The rearrangement uses TRBV6-2 or TRBV6-3 and TRBJ2-2, with D perhaps matching TRBD2 (5 bases). This CDR3 spans 19 amino acids. With 0 bases removed from V and 4 bases from J, the gap between germline ends came to 21 bases. Looked up from germline, CDR1 is MNHEY and CDR2 is SVGEGT. CDR3 amino acids: CASSYSGLADSPVTGELFF. CDR3 bases: TGTGCCAGCAGTTACTCAGGGCTAGCCGATTCACCGGTCACCGGGGAGCTGTTTTTT.

This clonotype showed up many times. CDR3 sequence reads: CASSLGGVEETQYF. DNA of the CDR3: TGTGCCAGCAGTTTAGGGGGGGTTGAAGAGACCCAGTACTTC. V usage is TRBV12-3 or TRBV12-4 and J usage is TRBJ2-5, with a tentative D call TRBD2 (6 bases). V lost 1 base to trimming and J lost 3 bases, with 9 bases between them. The CDR3 consists of 14 residues.

Note on this clonotype: A single base separates this from a much larger clone, so it may be a read error. The chain combines TRBV12-5 with TRBJ1-1; no clear D gene. This CDR3 region has 15 residues. Trimming pared 6 bases from V and 0 bases from J, leaving 14 bases between. CDR1 and CDR2 (germline): LGHNT, FRNRAP. The CDR3 spells CASGPWGRVNTEAFF. The CDR3 nucleotides read TGTGCTAGTGGCCCCTGGGGAAGAGTGAACACTGAAGCTTTCTTT.

This clonotype was observed a handful of times. The V and J genes are TRBV6-2 or TRBV6-3 and TRBJ1-2; no clear D gene. CDR1 MNHEY and CDR2 SVGEGT come from the germline V gene. Trimming left V 2 bases short and J 0 bases short, with 4 bases between. This CDR3 contains 13 residues. As DNA, the CDR3 is TGTGCCAGCAGTTACAACGCTAACTATGGCTACACCTTC. Translated, it gives CASSYNANYGYTF.

The sample holds a few counts of this clonotype. V usage is TRBV14 and J usage is TRBJ2-7; 11 bases line up with TRBD2. Germline values: CDR1 SGHDN, CDR2 FVKESK. V lost 4 bases and J lost 0; bases outside the gene matches: 2. This CDR3 has 15 amino acids. CDR3 sequence reads: CASSPLAGASYEQYF. CDR3 in DNA: TGTGCCAGCAGCCCACTAGCGGGGGCCTCCTACGAGCAGTACTTC. Full variable domain (missing parts from reference TRBV14 and TRBJ2-7): EAGVTQFPSHSVIEKGQTVTLRCDPISGHDNLYWYRRVMGKEIKFLLHFVKESKQDESGMPNNRFLAERTGGTYSTLKVQPAELEDSGVYFCASSPLAGASYEQYFGPGTRLTVT.

This clonotype was recorded at least ten times. The rearrangement uses TRBV7-9 and TRBJ2-3; D perhaps matches TRBD2 (6 bases). CDR3 length: 14 residues. Trimming left V 8 bases short and J 0 bases short, with 12 bases between. Germline V gene lookup returns CDR1 SEHNR and CDR2 FQNEAQ (reference sequence). CDR3 sequence: CASLLGLSTDTQYF. For the CDR3, the DNA is TGTGCCAGCCTACTGGGACTCAGCACAGATACGCAGTATTTT.

There are many counts of this clonotype. The chain combines TRBV24-1 with TRBJ2-3; D remains ambiguous. CDR1 is KGHDR, CDR2 SFDVKD, per germline. The CDR3 sequence is 11 residues long. The V end was cut by 6 bases, the J end by 5 bases, with 5 bases between. The CDR3 coding sequence is TGTGCCACCAGTTTCGGAGATACGCAGTATTTT. Its translation: CATSFGDTQYF.

The table lists this clonotype with many counts. The chain employs TRBV28 and TRBJ2-6; D gene ambiguous. The CDR3 is 15 residues long. Germline CDR1 reads MDHEN; CDR2 reads SYDVKM. The V end lost 6 bases, the J end lost 0 bases, and 9 bases lay between the germline ends. DNA of the CDR3: TGTGCCAGCAGCCAGACCCTCTCTGGGGCCAACGTCCTGACTTTC. Translating it yields CASSQTLSGANVLTF. Based on the CDR3 plus reference TRBV28 and TRBJ2-6, the full variable domain is DVKVTQSSRYLVKRTGEKVFLECVQDMDHENMFWYRQDPGLGLRLIYFSYDVKMKEKGDIPEGYSVSREKKERFSLILESASTNQTSMYLCASSQTLSGANVLTFGAGSRLTVL.

This clonotype was counted only a few times. The chain has TRBV10-2 and TRBJ1-2, with a possible D match to TRBD1 (6 bases). Deletions cut 3 bases from V and 4 bases from J, with 12 bases between. The CDR3 totals 14 residues. CDR1 and CDR2 from the germline V gene are WSHSY and SAAADI. The CDR3 loop reads CASSDPTGTYGYTF. The CDR3 DNA sequence: TGCGCCAGCAGTGACCCAACAGGGACCTATGGCTACACCTTC.

This clonotype appeared many times. The rearrangement uses TRBV9 and TRBJ2-2; 9 positions agree with TRBD1. Trimming cost V 3 bases and J 7 bases; bases outside gene matches: 7. In germline, CDR1 is SGDLS, CDR2 YYNGEE. The CDR3 is 15 amino acids. The CDR3 here is CASSAGQGSSGELFF. Here the CDR3 DNA reads TGTGCCAGCAGCGCGGGACAGGGATCGAGCGGGGAGCTGTTTTTT.

In this sample, this clonotype turned up many times. The chain uses TRBV20-1 and TRBJ2-1; D gene unclear. V dropped 2 bases and J dropped 5 bases, with 4 bases sitting between them. Germline V gene sequence: CDR1 DFQATT, CDR2 SNEGSKA (reference sequence). The CDR3 covers 11 residues. DNA for the CDR3: TGCAGTGCTAGAATCGACAATGAGCAGTTCTTC. It codes for CSARIDNEQFF.

This clonotype was counted at least ten times. CDR3 loop: CASSQVITPIYEQYF. The DNA of the CDR3 is TGCGCCAGCAGCCAAGTCATAACTCCAATCTACGAGCAGTACTTC. This chain uses TRBV4-1 with TRBJ2-7, with D hard to call. V dropped 1 base and J dropped 3 bases, with 13 bases sitting between them. The CDR3 loop spans 15 amino acids. Germline CDR1 is MGHRA and CDR2 is YSYEKL.

CDR3 in amino acids: CSALHLAGGLLRPSTDTQYF. The CDR3 region has the DNA TGCAGTGCTCTCCACCTAGCGGGGGGGCTTCTCCGACCAAGCACAGATACGCAGTATTTT. The chain recombines TRBV20-1 with TRBJ2-3; 12 nucleotides agree with TRBD2. This CDR3 spans 20 amino acids. The V gene end was trimmed by 5 bases and the J gene end by 0 bases; junction bases not matched to a gene: 18. The germline CDR1 and CDR2 sequences are DFQATT and SNEGSKA (reference sequence).

This clonotype was detected many times. The gene calls are TRBV5-1 and TRBJ2-1, with TRBD1 matching over 7 bases. J lost 2 bases, V lost 2 bases, and 4 bases had no gene match. This CDR3 region has 15 residues. Germline V gene sequence: CDR1 SGHRS, CDR2 YFSETQ. CDR3 in amino acids: CASSFQGVTYNEQFF. CDR3 nucleotide sequence: TGCGCCAGCAGCTTTCAGGGGGTCACCTACAATGAGCAGTTCTTC.

This clonotype came up many times. The gene calls are TRBV12-3 or TRBV12-4 and TRBJ1-1, with D tentatively TRBD1 (5 bases). V lost 2 bases, J lost 5 bases, and 12 bases lay in between. The CDR3 consists of 14 residues. As DNA, the CDR3 is TGTGCCAGCAGTTTAAGCAGGGTGAGGACTGAAGCTTTCTTT. Translation: CASSLSRVRTEAFF.